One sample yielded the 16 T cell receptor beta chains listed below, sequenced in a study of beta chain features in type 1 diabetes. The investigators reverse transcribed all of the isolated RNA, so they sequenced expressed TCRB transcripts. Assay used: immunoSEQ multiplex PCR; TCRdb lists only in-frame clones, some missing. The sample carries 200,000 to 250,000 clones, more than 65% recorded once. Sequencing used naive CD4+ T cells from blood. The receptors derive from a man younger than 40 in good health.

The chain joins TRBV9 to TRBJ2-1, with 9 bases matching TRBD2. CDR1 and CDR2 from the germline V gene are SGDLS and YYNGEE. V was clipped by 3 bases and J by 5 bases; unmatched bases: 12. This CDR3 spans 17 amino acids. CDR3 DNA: TGTGCCAGCAGCGACCCCATTAGCGGGAGAAGCGACAATGAGCAGTTCTTC. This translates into CASSDPISGRSDNEQFF.

CDR3 region: CASSEESTDTQYF. In DNA, the CDR3 is TGTGCCAGCAGCGAAGAAAGCACAGATACGCAGTATTTT. The rearrangement joins TRBV7-2 to TRBJ2-3; D gene ambiguous. Germline lookup yields CDR1 SGHTA and CDR2 FQGNSA. The CDR3 contains 13 residues. Trimming left V 5 bases short and J 0 bases short, with 6 bases between.

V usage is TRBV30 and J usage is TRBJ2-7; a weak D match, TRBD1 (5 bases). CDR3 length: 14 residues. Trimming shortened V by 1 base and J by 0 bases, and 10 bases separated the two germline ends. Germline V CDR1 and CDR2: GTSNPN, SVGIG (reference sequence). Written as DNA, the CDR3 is TGTGCCTGGAGTGGGGCAGGGCGCTCCTACGAGCAGTACTTC. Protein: CAWSGAGRSYEQYF.

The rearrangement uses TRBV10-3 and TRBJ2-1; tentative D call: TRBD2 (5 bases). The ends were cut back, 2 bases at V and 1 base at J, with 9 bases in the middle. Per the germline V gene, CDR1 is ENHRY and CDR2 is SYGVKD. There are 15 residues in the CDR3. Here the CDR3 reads CAISEGSGSYNEQFF. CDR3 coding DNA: TGTGCCATCAGTGAGGGAAGCGGTTCCTACAATGAGCAGTTCTTC.

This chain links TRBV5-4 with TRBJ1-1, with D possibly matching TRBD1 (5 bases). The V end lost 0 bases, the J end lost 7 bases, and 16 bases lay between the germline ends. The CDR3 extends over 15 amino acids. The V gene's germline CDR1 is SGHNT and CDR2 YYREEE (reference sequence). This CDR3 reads CASSLEFRQPFEAFF. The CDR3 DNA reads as TGTGCCAGCAGCTTGGAGTTTCGACAGCCCTTTGAAGCTTTCTTT.

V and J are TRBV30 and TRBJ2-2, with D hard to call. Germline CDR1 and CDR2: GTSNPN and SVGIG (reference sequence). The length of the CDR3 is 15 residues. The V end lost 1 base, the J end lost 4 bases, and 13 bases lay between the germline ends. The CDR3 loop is CAWSGWINSTGELFF. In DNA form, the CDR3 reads TGTGCCTGGAGTGGATGGATAAACAGCACCGGGGAGCTGTTTTTT.

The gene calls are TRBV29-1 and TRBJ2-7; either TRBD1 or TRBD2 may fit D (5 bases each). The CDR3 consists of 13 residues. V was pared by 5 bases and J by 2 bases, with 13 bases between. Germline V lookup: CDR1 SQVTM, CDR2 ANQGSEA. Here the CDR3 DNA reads TGCAGCGTTCTGGGGGAATCGACCTACGAGCAGTACTTC. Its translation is CSVLGESTYEQYF.

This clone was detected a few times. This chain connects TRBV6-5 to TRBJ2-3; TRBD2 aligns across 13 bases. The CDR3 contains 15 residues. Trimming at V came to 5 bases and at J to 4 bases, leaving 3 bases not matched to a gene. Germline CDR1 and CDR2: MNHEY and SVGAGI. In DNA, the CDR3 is TGTGCCAGCAGTCGGACTAGCGGGAGTTCAGATACGCAGTATTTT. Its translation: CASSRTSGSSDTQYF.

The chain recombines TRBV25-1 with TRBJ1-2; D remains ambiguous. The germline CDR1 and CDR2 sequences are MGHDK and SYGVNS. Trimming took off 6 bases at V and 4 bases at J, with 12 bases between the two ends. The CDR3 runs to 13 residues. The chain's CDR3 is CASRASESYGYTF. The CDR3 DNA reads TGTGCCAGCAGGGCGTCCGAGTCCTATGGCTACACCTTC.

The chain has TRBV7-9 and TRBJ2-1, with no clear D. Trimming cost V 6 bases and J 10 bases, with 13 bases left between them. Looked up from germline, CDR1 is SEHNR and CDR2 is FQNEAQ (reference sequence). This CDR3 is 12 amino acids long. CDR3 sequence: CASSPPVAEQFF. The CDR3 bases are TGTGCCAGCAGTCCCCCCGTGGCGGAGCAGTTCTTC.

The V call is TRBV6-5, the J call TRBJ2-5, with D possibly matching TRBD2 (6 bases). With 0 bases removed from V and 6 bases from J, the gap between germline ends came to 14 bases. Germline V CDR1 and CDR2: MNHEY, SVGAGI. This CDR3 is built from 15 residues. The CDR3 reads CASSYSGGAGKTQYF. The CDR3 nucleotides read TGTGCCAGCAGTTACTCCGGTGGGGCGGGGAAGACCCAGTACTTC.

CDR3 amino acids: CATSRALTVSNQPQHF. The CDR3 region has the DNA TGTGCCACCAGCAGGGCTCTGACAGTTAGCAATCAGCCCCAGCATTTT. J is TRBJ1-5 and V is TRBV15, with D maybe TRBD1 (5 bases). Germline loops: CDR1 LNHNV, CDR2 YYDKDF (reference sequence). V was cut by 3 bases and J by 0 bases, with 12 bases left in between. The CDR3 length is 16 residues.

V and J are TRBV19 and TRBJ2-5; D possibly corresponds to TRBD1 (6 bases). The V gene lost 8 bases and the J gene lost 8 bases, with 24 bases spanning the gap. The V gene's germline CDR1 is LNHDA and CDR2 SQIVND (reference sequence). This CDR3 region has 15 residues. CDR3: CASATYRDTHVTQYF. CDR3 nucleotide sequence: TGTGCCAGTGCGACCTACCGGGACACCCATGTCACCCAGTACTTC.

The CDR3 DNA reads as TGTGCCAGCAGTGAATTAGGGACAGGGCGACAAGAGACCCAGTACTTC. It codes for CASSELGTGRQETQYF. V usage is TRBV25-1 and J usage is TRBJ2-5; 9 positions match TRBD1. The germline CDR1 and CDR2 sequences are MGHDK and SYGVNS. The CDR3 has 16 amino acids. With 1 base clipped from V and 2 bases from J, the junction kept 5 bases outside the gene matches.

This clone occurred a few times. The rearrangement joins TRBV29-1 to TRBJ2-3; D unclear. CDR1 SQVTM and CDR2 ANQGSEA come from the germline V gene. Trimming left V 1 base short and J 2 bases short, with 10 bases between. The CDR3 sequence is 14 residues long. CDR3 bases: TGCAGCGTTGAAGGAAAGCTTATCACAGATACGCAGTATTTT. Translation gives CSVEGKLITDTQYF.

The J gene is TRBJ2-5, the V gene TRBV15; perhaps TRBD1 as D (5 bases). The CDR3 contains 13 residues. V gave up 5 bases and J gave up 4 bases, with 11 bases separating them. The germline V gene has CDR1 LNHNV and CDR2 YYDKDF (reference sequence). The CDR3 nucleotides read TGTGCCACCAGCTCCAGGGCAGGAGAGACCCAGTACTTC. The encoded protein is CATSSRAGETQYF.